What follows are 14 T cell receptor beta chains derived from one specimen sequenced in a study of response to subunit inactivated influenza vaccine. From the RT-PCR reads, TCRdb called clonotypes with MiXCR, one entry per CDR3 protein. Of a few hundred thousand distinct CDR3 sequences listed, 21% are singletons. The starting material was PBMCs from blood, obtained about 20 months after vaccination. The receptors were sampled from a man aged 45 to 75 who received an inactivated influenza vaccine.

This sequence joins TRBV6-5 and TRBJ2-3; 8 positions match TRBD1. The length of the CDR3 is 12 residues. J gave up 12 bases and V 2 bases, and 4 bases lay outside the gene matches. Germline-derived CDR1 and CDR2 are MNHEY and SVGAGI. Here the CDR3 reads CASSYGTGPQYF. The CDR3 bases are TGTGCCAGCAGTTACGGGACAGGCCCCCAGTATTTT.

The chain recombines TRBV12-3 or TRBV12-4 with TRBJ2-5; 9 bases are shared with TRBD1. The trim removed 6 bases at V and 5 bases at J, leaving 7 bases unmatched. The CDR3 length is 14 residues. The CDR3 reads CASSTTGGAETQYF. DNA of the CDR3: TGTGCCAGCAGCACAACAGGGGGCGCTGAGACCCAGTACTTC.

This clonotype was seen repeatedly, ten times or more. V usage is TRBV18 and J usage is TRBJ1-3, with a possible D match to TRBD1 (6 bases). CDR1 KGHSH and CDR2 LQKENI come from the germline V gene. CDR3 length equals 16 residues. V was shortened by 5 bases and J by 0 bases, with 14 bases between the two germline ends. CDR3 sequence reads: CASSRQEKSSGNTIYF. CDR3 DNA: TGTGCCAGCTCAAGACAGGAGAAGAGCTCTGGAAACACCATATATTTT.

The CDR3 sequence: CASSYSSDRGGYEQYF. Written as DNA, the CDR3 is TGTGCCAGCAGTTACTCGTCGGACAGGGGAGGGTACGAGCAGTACTTC. The chain combines TRBV6-2 or TRBV6-3 with TRBJ2-7, with 9 bases matching TRBD1. Trimming took 0 bases from V and 4 from J; bases not matched to a gene: 7. Germline CDR1 is MNHEY and CDR2 is SVGEGT. The CDR3 covers 16 residues.

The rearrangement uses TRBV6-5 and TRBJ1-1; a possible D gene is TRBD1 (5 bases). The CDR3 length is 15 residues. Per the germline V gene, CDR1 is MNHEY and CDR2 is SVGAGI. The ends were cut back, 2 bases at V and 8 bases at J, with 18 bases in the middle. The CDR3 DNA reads TGTGCCAGCAGTTACCTTCGGGACCGCGGGCCCGAAGCTTTCTTT. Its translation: CASSYLRDRGPEAFF.

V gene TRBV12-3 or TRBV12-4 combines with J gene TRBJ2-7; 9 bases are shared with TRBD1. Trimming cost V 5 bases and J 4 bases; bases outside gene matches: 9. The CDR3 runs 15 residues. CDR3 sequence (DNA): TGTGCCAGCAGTGGGGGGACAGGGACCGTTTACGAGCAGTACTTC. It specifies CASSGGTGTVYEQYF.

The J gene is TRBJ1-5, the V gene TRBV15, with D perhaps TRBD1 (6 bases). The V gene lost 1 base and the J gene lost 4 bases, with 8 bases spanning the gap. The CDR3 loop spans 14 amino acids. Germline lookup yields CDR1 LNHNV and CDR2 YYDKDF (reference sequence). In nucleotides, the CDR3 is TGTGCCACCAGCAGAGGGGGGCCGAATCAGCCCCAGCATTTT. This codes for CATSRGGPNQPQHF. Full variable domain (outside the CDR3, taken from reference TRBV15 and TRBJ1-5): DAMVIQNPRYQVTQFGKPVTLSCSQTLNHNVMYWYQQKSSQAPKLLFHYYDKDFNNEADTPDNFQSRRPNTSFCFLDIRSPGLGDTAMYLCATSRGGPNQPQHFGDGTRLSIL.

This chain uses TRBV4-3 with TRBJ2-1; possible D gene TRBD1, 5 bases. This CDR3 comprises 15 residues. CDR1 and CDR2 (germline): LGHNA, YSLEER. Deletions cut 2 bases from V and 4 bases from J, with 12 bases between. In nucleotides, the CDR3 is TGCGCCAGCAGCCAAAGGGGAATTGGTTACAATGAGCAGTTCTTC. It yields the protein CASSQRGIGYNEQFF.

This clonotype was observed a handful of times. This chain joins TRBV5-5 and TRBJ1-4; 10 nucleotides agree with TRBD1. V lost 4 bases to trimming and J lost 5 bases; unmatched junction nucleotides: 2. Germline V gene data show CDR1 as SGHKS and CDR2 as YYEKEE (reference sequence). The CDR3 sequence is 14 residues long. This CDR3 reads CASSLTGGNEKLFF. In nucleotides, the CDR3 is TGTGCCAGCAGCCTGACAGGGGGCAATGAAAAACTGTTTTTT.

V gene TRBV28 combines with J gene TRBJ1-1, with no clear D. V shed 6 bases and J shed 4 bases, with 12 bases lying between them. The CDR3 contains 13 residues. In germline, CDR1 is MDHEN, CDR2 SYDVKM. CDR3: CASSLHRGTEAFF. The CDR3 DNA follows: TGTGCCAGCAGCTTGCACCGGGGCACTGAAGCTTTCTTT.

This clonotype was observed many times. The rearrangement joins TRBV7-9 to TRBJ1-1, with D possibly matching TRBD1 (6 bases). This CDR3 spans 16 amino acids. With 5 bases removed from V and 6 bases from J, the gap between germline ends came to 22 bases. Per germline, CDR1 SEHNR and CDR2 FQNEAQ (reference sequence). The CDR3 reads CASSGPRQAIGAEAFF. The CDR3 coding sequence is TGTGCCAGCAGCGGACCCAGACAGGCGATTGGCGCTGAAGCTTTCTTT.

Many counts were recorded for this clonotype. For the CDR3, the DNA is TGTGCCAGCAGTGACACAGGGGGCAAGAATGAGCAGTTCTTC. The encoded protein is CASSDTGGKNEQFF. The chain links TRBV6-4 to TRBJ2-1; the match to TRBD1 covers 9 bases. This CDR3 spans 14 amino acids. Per germline, CDR1 MRHNA and CDR2 SNTAGT. V was clipped by 2 bases and J by 7 bases; unmatched bases: 3.

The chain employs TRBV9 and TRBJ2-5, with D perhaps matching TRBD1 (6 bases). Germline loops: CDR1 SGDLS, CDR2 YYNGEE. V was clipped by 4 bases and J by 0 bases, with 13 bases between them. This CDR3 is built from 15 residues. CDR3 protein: CASSPLTGHQETQYF. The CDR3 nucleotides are TGTGCCAGCAGCCCCCTGACAGGCCACCAAGAGACCCAGTACTTC.

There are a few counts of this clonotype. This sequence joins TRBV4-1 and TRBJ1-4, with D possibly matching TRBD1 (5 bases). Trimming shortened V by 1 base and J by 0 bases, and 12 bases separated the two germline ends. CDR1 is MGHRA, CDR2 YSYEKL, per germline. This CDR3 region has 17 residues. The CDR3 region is CASSQGYPGSTNEKLFF. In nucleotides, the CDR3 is TGCGCCAGCAGCCAAGGGTACCCAGGGTCAACTAATGAAAAACTGTTTTTT.